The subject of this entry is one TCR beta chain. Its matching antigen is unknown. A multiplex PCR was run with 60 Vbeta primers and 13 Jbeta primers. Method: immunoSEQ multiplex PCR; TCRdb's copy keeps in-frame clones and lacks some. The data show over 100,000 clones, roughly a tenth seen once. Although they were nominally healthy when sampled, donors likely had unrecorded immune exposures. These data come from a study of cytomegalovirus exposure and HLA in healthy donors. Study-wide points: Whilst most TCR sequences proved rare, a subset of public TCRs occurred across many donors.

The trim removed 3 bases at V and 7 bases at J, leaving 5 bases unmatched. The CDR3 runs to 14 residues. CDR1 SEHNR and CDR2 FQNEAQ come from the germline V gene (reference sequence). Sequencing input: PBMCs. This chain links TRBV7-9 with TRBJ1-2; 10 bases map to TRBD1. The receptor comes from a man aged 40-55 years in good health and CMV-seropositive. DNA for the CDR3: TGTGCCAGCAGCTTGGGACAGGGGATTGGTGGCTACACCTTC. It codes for CASSLGQGIGGYTF.